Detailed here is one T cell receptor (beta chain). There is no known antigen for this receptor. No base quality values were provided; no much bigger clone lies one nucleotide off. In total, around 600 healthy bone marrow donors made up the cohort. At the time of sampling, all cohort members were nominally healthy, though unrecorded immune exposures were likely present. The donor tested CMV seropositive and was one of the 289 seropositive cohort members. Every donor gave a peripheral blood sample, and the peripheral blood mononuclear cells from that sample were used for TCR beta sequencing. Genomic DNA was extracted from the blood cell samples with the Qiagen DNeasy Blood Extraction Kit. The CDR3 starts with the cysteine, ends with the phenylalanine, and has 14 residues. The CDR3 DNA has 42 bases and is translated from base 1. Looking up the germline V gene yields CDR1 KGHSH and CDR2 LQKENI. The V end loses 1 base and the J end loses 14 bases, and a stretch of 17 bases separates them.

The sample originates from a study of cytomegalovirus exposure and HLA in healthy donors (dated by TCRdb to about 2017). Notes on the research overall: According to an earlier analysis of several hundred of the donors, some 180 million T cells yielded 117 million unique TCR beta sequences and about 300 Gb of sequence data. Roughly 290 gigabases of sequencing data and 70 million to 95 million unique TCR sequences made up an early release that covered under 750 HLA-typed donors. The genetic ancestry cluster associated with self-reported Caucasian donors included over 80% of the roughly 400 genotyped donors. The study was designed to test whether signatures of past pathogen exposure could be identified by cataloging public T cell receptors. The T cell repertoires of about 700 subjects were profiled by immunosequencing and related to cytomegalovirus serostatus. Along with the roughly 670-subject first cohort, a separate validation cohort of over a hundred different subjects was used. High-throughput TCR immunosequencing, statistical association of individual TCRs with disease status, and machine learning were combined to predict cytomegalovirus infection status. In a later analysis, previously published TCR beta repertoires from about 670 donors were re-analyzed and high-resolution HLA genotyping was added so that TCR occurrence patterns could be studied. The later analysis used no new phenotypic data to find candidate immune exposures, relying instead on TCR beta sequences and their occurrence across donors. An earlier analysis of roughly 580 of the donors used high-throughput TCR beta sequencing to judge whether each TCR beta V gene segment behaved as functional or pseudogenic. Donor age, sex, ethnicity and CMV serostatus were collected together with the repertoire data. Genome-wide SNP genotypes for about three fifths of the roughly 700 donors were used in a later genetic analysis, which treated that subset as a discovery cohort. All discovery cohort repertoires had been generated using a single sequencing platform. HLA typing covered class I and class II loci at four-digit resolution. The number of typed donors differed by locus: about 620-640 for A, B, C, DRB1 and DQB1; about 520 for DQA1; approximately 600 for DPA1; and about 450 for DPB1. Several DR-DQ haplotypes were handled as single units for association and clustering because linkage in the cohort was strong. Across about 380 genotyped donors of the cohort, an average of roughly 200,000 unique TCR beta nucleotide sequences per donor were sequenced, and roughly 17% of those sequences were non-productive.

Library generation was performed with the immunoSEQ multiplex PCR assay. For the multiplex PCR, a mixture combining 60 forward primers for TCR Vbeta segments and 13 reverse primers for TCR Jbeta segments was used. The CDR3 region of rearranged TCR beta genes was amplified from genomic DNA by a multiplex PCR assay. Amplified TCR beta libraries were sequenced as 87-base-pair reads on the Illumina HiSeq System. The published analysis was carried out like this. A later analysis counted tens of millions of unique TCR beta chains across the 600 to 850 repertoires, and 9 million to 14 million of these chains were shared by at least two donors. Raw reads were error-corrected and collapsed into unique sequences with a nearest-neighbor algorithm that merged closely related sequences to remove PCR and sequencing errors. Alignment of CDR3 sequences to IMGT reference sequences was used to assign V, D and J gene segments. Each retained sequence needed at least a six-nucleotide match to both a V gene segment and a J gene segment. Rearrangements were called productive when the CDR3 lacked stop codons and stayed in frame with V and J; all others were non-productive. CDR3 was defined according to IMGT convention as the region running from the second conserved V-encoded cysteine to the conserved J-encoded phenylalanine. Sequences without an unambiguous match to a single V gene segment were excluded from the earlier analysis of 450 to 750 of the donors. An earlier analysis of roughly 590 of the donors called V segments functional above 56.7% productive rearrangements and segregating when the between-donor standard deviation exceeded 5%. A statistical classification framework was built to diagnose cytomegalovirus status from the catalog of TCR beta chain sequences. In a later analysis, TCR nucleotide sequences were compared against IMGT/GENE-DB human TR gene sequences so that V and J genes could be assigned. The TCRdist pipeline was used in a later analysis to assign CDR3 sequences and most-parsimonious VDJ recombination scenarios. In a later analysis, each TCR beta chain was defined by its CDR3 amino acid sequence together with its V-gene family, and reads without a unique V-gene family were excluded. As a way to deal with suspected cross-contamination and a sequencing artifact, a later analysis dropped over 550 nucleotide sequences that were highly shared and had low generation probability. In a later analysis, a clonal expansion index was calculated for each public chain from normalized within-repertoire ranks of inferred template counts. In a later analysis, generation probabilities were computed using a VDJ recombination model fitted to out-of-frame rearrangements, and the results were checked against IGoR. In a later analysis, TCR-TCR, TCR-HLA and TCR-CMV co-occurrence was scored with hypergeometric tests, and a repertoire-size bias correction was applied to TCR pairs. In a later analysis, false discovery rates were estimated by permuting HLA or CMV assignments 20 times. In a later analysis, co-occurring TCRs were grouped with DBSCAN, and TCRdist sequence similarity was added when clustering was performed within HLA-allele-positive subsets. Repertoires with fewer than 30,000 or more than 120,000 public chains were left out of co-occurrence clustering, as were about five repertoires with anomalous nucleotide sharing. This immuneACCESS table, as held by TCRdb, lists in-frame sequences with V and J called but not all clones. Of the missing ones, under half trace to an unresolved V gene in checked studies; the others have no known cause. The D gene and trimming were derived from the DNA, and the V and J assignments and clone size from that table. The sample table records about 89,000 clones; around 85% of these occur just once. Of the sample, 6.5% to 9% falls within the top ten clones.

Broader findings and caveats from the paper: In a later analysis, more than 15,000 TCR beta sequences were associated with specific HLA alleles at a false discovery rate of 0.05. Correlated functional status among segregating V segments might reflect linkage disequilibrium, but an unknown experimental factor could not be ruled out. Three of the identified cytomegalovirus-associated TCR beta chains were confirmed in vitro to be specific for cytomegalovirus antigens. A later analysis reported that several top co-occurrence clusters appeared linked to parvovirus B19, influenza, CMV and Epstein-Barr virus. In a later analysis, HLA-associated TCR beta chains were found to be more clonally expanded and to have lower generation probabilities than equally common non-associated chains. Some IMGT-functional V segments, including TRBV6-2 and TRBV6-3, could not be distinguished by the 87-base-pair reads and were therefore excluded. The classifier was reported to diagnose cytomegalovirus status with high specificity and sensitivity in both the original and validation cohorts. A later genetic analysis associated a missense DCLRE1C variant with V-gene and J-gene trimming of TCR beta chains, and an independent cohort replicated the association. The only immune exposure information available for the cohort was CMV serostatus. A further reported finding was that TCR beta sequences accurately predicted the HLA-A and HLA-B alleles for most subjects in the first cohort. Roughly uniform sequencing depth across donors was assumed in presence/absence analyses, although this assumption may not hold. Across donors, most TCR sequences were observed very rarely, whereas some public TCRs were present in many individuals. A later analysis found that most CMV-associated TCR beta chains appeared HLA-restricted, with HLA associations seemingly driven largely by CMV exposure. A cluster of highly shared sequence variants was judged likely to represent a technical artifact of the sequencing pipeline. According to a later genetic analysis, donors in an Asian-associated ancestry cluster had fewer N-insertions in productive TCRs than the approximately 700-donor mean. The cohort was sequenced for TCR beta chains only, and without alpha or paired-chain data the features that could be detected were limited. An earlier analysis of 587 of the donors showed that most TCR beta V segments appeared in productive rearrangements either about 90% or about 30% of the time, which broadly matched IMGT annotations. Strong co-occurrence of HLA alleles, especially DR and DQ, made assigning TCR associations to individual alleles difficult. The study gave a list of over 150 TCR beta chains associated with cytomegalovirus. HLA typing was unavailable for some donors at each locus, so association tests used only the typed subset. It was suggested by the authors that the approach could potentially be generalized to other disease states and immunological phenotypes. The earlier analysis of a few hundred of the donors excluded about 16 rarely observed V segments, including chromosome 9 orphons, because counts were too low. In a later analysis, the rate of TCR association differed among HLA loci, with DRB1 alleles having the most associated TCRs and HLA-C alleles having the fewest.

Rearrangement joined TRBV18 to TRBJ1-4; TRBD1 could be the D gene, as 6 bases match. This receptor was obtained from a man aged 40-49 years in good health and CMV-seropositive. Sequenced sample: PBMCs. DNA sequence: TGTGCCAGCTCACCACAAAGGGGGGGAACGGATCTGTTTTTT. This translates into CASSPQRGGTDLFF.